The text below deals with one TCR beta chain. The sample comes from a study of blood T cell repertoires in COVID-19. Study in general: Specimens from acute and convalescent COVID-19 originated in the United States, Italy and Spain.

Assay: immunoSEQ multiplex PCR; the TCRdb copy retains only in-frame clones and omits some. The sample records 150,000 to 200,000 clones, approximately 78% being singletons. V lost 1 base, J lost 4 bases, and 11 bases lay in between. This CDR3 has 15 residues. The germline CDR1 and CDR2 sequences are SGHNT and YENEEA. The cohort comprised adults aged roughly 18 to 95 years residing in 20 to 30 US areas. Cohorts were determined from participant-reported clinical history. For recovered donors of Cohort 3, there were two negative PCRs, clearance, or symptom resolution. The sample comprised PBMCs or T cells enriched from blood (not recorded which). The source of this sequence is a woman in her 50s who had recovered from COVID-19. This chain links TRBV11-3 with TRBJ2-1, with D hard to call. The CDR3 loop reads CASSLGPIQYNEQFF. The CDR3 bases are TGTGCCAGCAGCTTAGGGCCGATACAATACAATGAGCAGTTCTTC.